A selection of T cell receptor beta chains follows, all from one sample in a study of blood T cell repertoires in COVID-19. Data came from immunoSEQ multiplex PCR; TCRdb stores just in-frame clones and leaves some out. The sample lists about 120,000 clones; just under 90% were seen once. Sequenced input: peripheral blood. These TCRs come from a woman in her fifties or sixties with acute or convalescent COVID-19. CDR3s include the opening cysteine and the closing phenylalanine or tryptophan. Each record gives: CDR3 length, J gene, clone size, D gene, V gene, CDR3 protein, CDR3 DNA. A D gene is named only where the DNA matches it firmly. The size of a clone is reported for some rows only, either as once, few or many, or as a class for expanded clones.

len: 14
j_gene: TRBJ1-2
abundance: NA
d_gene: NA
v_gene: TRBV10-3
CDR3aa: CAIRGWGADYGYTF
CDR3nt: TGTGCCATCAGGGGGTGGGGAGCCGACTATGGCTACACCTTC

len: 14
j_gene: TRBJ1-6
abundance: NA
d_gene: TRBD1
v_gene: TRBV12-5
CDR3aa: CASGLGQGGSPLHF
CDR3nt: TGTGCTAGTGGTCTGGGACAGGGCGGTTCACCCCTCCACTTT

len: 15
j_gene: TRBJ2-7
abundance: NA
d_gene: TRBD2
v_gene: TRBV11-2
CDR3aa: CASSMRLAGGREQYF
CDR3nt: TGTGCCAGCAGCATGCGACTAGCGGGAGGACGGGAGCAGTACTTC

len: 14
j_gene: TRBJ2-1
abundance: few
d_gene: NA
v_gene: TRBV19
CDR3aa: CASSMEGSYNEQFF
CDR3nt: TGTGCCAGTAGTATGGAGGGTTCCTACAATGAGCAGTTCTTC

len: 16
j_gene: TRBJ2-1
abundance: NA
d_gene: TRBD2
v_gene: TRBV10-3
CDR3aa: CAISESPLAGLNEQFF
CDR3nt: TGTGCCATCAGTGAGTCACCTCTAGCGGGCTTAAATGAGCAGTTCTTC

len: 15
j_gene: TRBJ1-6
abundance: once
d_gene: NA
v_gene: TRBV6-5
CDR3aa: CAVTGHRILNSPLHF
CDR3nt: TGTGCCGTTACAGGACACAGAATCCTTAATTCACCCCTCCACTTT

len: 15
j_gene: TRBJ2-3
abundance: NA
d_gene: TRBD2
v_gene: TRBV19
CDR3aa: CASTKRTSGRDTQYF
CDR3nt: TGTGCCAGTACTAAAAGGACTAGCGGGAGGGATACGCAGTATTTT

len: 12
j_gene: TRBJ1-1
abundance: once
d_gene: NA
v_gene: TRBV28
CDR3aa: CASSLTRTEAFF
CDR3nt: TGTGCCAGCAGTTTAACGAGAACTGAAGCTTTCTTT

len: 16
j_gene: TRBJ2-7
abundance: NA
d_gene: TRBD1
v_gene: TRBV14
CDR3aa: CASSQEVSQGAREQYF
CDR3nt: TGTGCCAGCAGCCAAGAGGTATCTCAGGGGGCTAGAGAGCAGTACTTC

len: 17
j_gene: TRBJ2-2
abundance: NA
d_gene: TRBD1
v_gene: TRBV10-3
CDR3aa: CAIRSHRGQGSTGELFF
CDR3nt: TGTGCCATCAGGAGCCACAGAGGACAGGGGAGCACCGGGGAGCTGTTTTTT

len: 16
j_gene: TRBJ1-5
abundance: NA
d_gene: NA
v_gene: TRBV10-3
CDR3aa: CAISPSGAVSNQPQHF
CDR3nt: TGTGCCATCTCCCCAAGCGGGGCGGTTAGCAATCAGCCCCAGCATTTT

len: 17
j_gene: TRBJ2-1
abundance: NA
d_gene: TRBD2
v_gene: TRBV6-2/TRBV6-3
CDR3aa: CASSYKGGLAGGPGQFF
CDR3nt: TGTGCCAGCAGTTACAAGGGGGGACTAGCGGGAGGGCCGGGGCAGTTCTTC

len: 13
j_gene: TRBJ2-3
abundance: NA
d_gene: NA
v_gene: TRBV24-1
CDR3aa: CATSSGGADTQYF
CDR3nt: TGTGCCACCAGTTCCGGAGGGGCAGATACGCAGTATTTT